Shown below are 5 T cell receptor beta chains from a single sample sequenced in a study. TCRdb re-called the RT-PCR reads with MiXCR, one entry per CDR3 protein. The sample yields about 680,000 distinct CDR3 sequences, 14% seen once. The source material was memory CD4+ T cells from blood. The receptors shown here come from a female donor in good health, serving as a healthy control.

This clonotype was counted ten times or more. The V and J genes are TRBV4-3 and TRBJ2-1; 15 bases line up with TRBD2. Germline assignment: CDR1 LGHNA and CDR2 YSLEER. J lost 5 bases, V lost 4 bases, and 15 bases had no gene match. The CDR3 extends over 20 amino acids. Written as DNA, the CDR3 is TGCGCCAGCAGCCCTCTCCGGGGACTAGCGGGAGGTATAGTGGACAATGAGCAGTTCTTC. This sequence encodes CASSPLRGLAGGIVDNEQFF.

This clonotype was recorded many times. The gene calls are TRBV29-1 and TRBJ2-5; no clear D. This CDR3 spans 13 amino acids. Deletions cut 1 base from V and 4 bases from J, with 10 bases between. From germline, CDR1 is SQVTM and CDR2 ANQGSEA. CDR3 coding DNA: TGCAGCGTTGAAGCGGCCAGCGCAGAGACCCAGTACTTC. It codes for CSVEAASAETQYF.

Many counts were recorded for this clonotype. The V call is TRBV20-1, the J call TRBJ2-1; 10 nucleotides line up with TRBD2. Germline-derived CDR1 and CDR2 are DFQATT and SNEGSKA (reference sequence). The CDR3 sequence is 19 residues long. The J segment lost 7 bases and the V segment lost 1 base, leaving 19 bases of the junction unmatched. The CDR3 loop is CSARGRGLAGVLMSNEQFF. DNA for the CDR3: TGCAGTGCTAGAGGAAGGGGGCTAGCGGGAGTATTAATGTCGAATGAGCAGTTCTTC.

In its sample, this clonotype was seen many times. This sequence joins TRBV29-1 and TRBJ2-1; 11 bases align to TRBD2. V gave up 2 bases and J gave up 8 bases; unmatched junction bases: 5. The germline CDR1 and CDR2 sequences are SQVTM and ANQGSEA. The CDR3 spans 14 residues. Here the CDR3 reads CSVETSGSPHEQFF. The CDR3 region has the DNA TGCAGCGTTGAAACTAGCGGGAGCCCCCATGAGCAGTTCTTC.

V is TRBV5-4 and J is TRBJ1-2, with D maybe TRBD1 (5 bases). With 4 bases removed from V and 2 bases from J, the gap between germline ends came to 15 bases. Germline V lookup: CDR1 SGHNT, CDR2 YYREEE (reference sequence). The CDR3 is 15 residues long. The CDR3 spells CASSVRDLGNYGYTF. The CDR3 region has the DNA TGTGCCAGCAGCGTCCGGGACCTAGGGAACTATGGCTACACCTTC.